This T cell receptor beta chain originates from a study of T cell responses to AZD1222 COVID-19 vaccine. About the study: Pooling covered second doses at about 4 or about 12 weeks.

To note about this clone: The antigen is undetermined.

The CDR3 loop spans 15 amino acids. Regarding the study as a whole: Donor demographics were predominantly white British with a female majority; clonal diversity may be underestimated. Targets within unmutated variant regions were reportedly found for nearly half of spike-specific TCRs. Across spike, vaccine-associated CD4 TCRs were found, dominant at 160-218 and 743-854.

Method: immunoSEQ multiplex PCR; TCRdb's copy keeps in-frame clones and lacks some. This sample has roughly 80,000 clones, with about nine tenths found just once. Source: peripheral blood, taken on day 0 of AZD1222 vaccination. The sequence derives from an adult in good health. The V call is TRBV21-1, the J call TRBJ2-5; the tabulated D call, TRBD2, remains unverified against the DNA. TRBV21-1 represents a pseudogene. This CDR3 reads CASSRVGTPQETQYF. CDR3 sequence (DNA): TGTGCCAGCAGCCGCGTGGGGACTCCGCAAGAGACCCAGTACTTC.